The next 32 T cell receptor beta chains were all read from a single sample in a study of T cell responses to AZD1222 COVID-19 vaccine. Assay used: immunoSEQ multiplex PCR; TCRdb lists only in-frame clones, some missing. The table lists 100,000 to 150,000 clones, 87% of them singletons. This sample comprised peripheral blood, obtained on day 0 of AZD1222 vaccination. The receptors stem from an adult in good health.

V usage is TRBV2 and J usage is TRBJ1-3; D is possibly TRBD1 (6 bases). The V and J ends lost 6 bases and 0 bases respectively, with 9 bases between them. CDR1 is SNHLY and CDR2 is FYNNEI in the germline V gene. The CDR3 consists of 14 residues. CDR3 loop: CASRDRSSGNTIYF. The CDR3 region has the DNA TGTGCCAGCAGGGACAGAAGCTCTGGAAACACCATATATTTT.

The chain uses TRBV27 and TRBJ2-2, with a possible D match to TRBD1 (5 bases). The CDR3 is made up of 13 amino acids. V dropped 3 bases and J dropped 6 bases, with 8 bases sitting between them. CDR1 and CDR2 (germline): MNHEY, SMNVEV (reference sequence). CDR3 DNA sequence: TGTGCCAGCAGTTTTCAGGGCTCCGGGGAGCTGTTTTTT. Protein sequence: CASSFQGSGELFF.

The chain recombines TRBV27 with TRBJ2-4; no clear D. CDR1 MNHEY and CDR2 SMNVEV come from the germline V gene (reference sequence). The CDR3 spans 14 residues. V lost 3 bases and J 1 base, leaving 7 bases between the germline ends. Written as DNA, the CDR3 is TGTGCCAGCAGTTTGTTAGGGGCCAAAAACATTCAGTACTTC. Translating gives CASSLLGAKNIQYF.

The rearrangement uses TRBV20-1 and TRBJ2-7, with 7 bases identical to TRBD1. In germline, CDR1 is DFQATT, CDR2 SNEGSKA (reference sequence). V lost 3 bases, J lost 6 bases, and 8 bases stayed unmatched. The CDR3 is 13 residues long. The CDR3 loop is CSASQQGRGEQYF. The CDR3 DNA follows: TGCAGTGCTAGTCAACAGGGGAGAGGCGAGCAGTACTTC.

This chain uses TRBV19 with TRBJ1-5; D is perhaps TRBD1 (6 bases). The CDR3 runs to 15 residues. Germline loops: CDR1 LNHDA, CDR2 SQIVND (reference sequence). Trimming stripped 7 bases from V and 0 bases from J, with 13 bases between. The CDR3 sequence: CASTKRQDSNQPQHF. The CDR3 DNA reads TGTGCCAGTACCAAAAGACAGGATAGCAATCAGCCCCAGCATTTT.

This chain joins TRBV28 and TRBJ2-3, with TRBD1 as a possible D gene (5 bases). The CDR3 has 14 residues. With 2 bases removed from V and 3 bases from J, the gap between germline ends came to 9 bases. CDR1 and CDR2 from the germline V gene are MDHEN and SYDVKM. CDR3 in DNA: TGTGCCAGCAGTTTACCAGGGTCTACAGATACGCAGTATTTT. This codes for CASSLPGSTDTQYF. The whole variable domain, filled in from reference TRBV28 and TRBJ2-3, reads DVKVTQSSRYLVKRTGEKVFLECVQDMDHENMFWYRQDPGLGLRLIYFSYDVKMKEKGDIPEGYSVSREKKERFSLILESASTNQTSMYLCASSLPGSTDTQYFGPGTRLTVL.

V usage is TRBV24-1 and J usage is TRBJ1-6; unclear D gene. V lost 10 bases, J lost 1 base, and 7 bases lay in between. CDR3 length equals 13 residues. The germline gives CDR1 KGHDR, CDR2 SFDVKD. CDR3 loop: CATQGSYNSPLHF. Here the CDR3 DNA reads TGTGCCACGCAAGGGTCCTATAATTCACCCCTCCACTTT.

The V call is TRBV6-1, the J call TRBJ1-2; D gene unclear. The CDR3 loop spans 13 amino acids. CDR1 is MNHNS and CDR2 is SASEGT in the germline V gene. The ends were cut back, 1 base at V and 7 bases at J, with 10 bases in the middle. CDR3 nucleotides: TGTGCCAGCAGTGAAGTTCGGGAAACTGGCTACACCTTC. As protein: CASSEVRETGYTF.

The chain is built from TRBV5-1 and TRBJ2-1; 11 positions agree with TRBD1. The germline V gene has CDR1 SGHRS and CDR2 YFSETQ. J gave up 7 bases and V 4 bases, and 10 bases lay outside the gene matches. CDR3 size: 16 residues. The CDR3 here is CASSAPRDRGINEQFF. The CDR3 DNA follows: TGCGCCAGCAGCGCCCCAAGGGACAGGGGGATTAATGAGCAGTTCTTC.

V and J are TRBV21-1 and TRBJ2-7; the D call TRBD1 from the table was never checked on the DNA. TRBV21-1 has pseudogene status. The CDR3 loop spans 14 amino acids. This chain's CDR3 is CASSKKEHPYEQYF. CDR3 in DNA: TGTGCCAGCAGCAAAAAAGAACACCCCTACGAGCAGTACTTC.

The CDR3 region has the DNA TGTGCCAGCCGTGCGATTTCTCGCACTGAAGCTTTCTTT. It specifies CASRAISRTEAFF. The chain carries TRBV9 and TRBJ1-1, with D unclear. The CDR3 sequence is 13 residues long. Trimming took 7 bases from V and 4 from J, leaving 14 bases between them. Germline V CDR1 and CDR2: SGDLS, YYNGEE.

The rearrangement uses TRBV6-5 and TRBJ2-7, with 8 bases aligning to TRBD2. Losses at the gene ends were 3 bases for V and 4 bases for J; bases not matched to a gene: 11. The germline CDR1 and CDR2 sequences are MNHEY and SVGAGI. The CDR3 sequence is 16 residues long. CDR3 sequence reads: CASSYGYRTSLYEQYF. CDR3 nucleotides: TGTGCCAGCAGTTATGGGTATCGGACTAGCCTTTACGAGCAGTACTTC.

The chain couples TRBV19 to TRBJ1-5; D is ambiguous. Deletions cut 5 bases from V and 0 bases from J, with 11 bases between. This CDR3 comprises 15 residues. The V gene's germline CDR1 is LNHDA and CDR2 SQIVND (reference sequence). DNA of the CDR3: TGTGCCAGTAGTCTGAACCGTAATAGCAATCAGCCCCAGCATTTT. It translates to CASSLNRNSNQPQHF.

The chain employs TRBV10-3 and TRBJ2-5; possibly TRBD2 for D (5 bases). The CDR3 runs 13 residues. V lost 5 bases and J lost 2, with 9 bases in between. The V gene's germline CDR1 is ENHRY and CDR2 SYGVKD. The CDR3 DNA reads as TGTGCCATCAGTCCAAGCGGACAAGAGACCCAGTACTTC. It yields the protein CAISPSGQETQYF.

The chain has TRBV6-6 and TRBJ1-2; no definite D call. V was pared by 5 bases and J by 0 bases, with 10 bases between. The CDR3 totals 14 residues. The germline CDR1 and CDR2 sequences are MNHNY and SVGAGI (reference sequence). For the CDR3, the DNA is TGTGCCAGCAGTCGAGGCGTACCTAACTATGGCTACACCTTC. Translating it yields CASSRGVPNYGYTF.

The rearrangement links TRBV2 to TRBJ2-1; 8 bases match TRBD1. There are 13 residues in the CDR3. With 4 bases clipped from V and 7 bases from J, the junction kept 3 bases outside the gene matches. The germline gives CDR1 SNHLY, CDR2 FYNNEI. CDR3: CASSADRENEQFF. DNA for the CDR3: TGTGCCAGCAGTGCGGACAGGGAAAATGAGCAGTTCTTC.

The rearrangement uses TRBV28 and TRBJ2-7, with a possible D match to TRBD2 (6 bases). CDR1 and CDR2 (germline): MDHEN, SYDVKM. The CDR3 is 14 residues long. Trimming took off 8 bases at V and 2 bases at J, with 16 bases between the two ends. CDR3 in amino acids: CASYTSSAPYEQYF. The CDR3 nucleotides are TGTGCCAGCTATACTTCTAGCGCCCCCTACGAGCAGTACTTC.

This clone appeared a single time. This chain joins TRBV6-2 or TRBV6-3 and TRBJ1-2, with 11 positions matching TRBD1. This CDR3 contains 15 residues. V lost 2 bases, J lost 7 bases, and 6 bases stayed unmatched. Looked up from germline, CDR1 is MNHEY and CDR2 is SVGEGT. CDR3 nucleotides: TGTGCCAGCAGTTACCGCAGGACAGGGGGCGGTGGCTACACCTTC. It translates to CASSYRRTGGGGYTF.

The chain employs TRBV3-1 (or the pseudogene TRBV3-2) and TRBJ1-1; D possibly corresponds to TRBD1 (5 bases). V lost 8 bases to trimming and J lost 6 bases, with 13 bases between them. Germline CDR1 and CDR2: LGHDT and YNNKEL (reference sequence). The CDR3 contains 12 residues. The CDR3 region is CASGGLISEAFF. The CDR3 coding sequence is TGTGCCAGCGGGGGTCTCATATCTGAAGCTTTCTTT.

The chain is built from TRBV30 and TRBJ1-4; TRBD1 might be the D (5 bases). The V and J ends lost 5 bases and 5 bases respectively, with 15 bases between them. Germline V gene data show CDR1 as GTSNPN and CDR2 as SVGIG (reference sequence). The CDR3 has 14 amino acids. In nucleotides, the CDR3 is TGTGCCTGGTCCCTCGGGACCGGGAATGAAAAACTGTTTTTT. Protein sequence: CAWSLGTGNEKLFF.

V gene TRBV6-2 or TRBV6-3 combines with J gene TRBJ1-1, with a weak D call TRBD1 (5 bases). V lost 6 bases and J 3 bases, leaving 14 bases between the germline ends. Germline CDR1 and CDR2: MNHEY and SVGEGT. The CDR3 totals 14 residues. CDR3 region: CASSPPQGHTEAFF. CDR3 nucleotide sequence: TGTGCCAGCAGCCCCCCCCAGGGCCACACTGAAGCTTTCTTT.

The chain has TRBV3-1 (or the pseudogene TRBV3-2) and TRBJ2-7; 14 positions agree with TRBD2. Germline CDR1 is LGHDT and CDR2 is YNNKEL (reference sequence). The CDR3 is 16 residues long. Germline trimming cut 3 bases from V and 4 bases from J; bases unmatched to any gene: 5. The CDR3 sequence is CASSHRTSGRFYEQYF. Written as DNA, the CDR3 is TGTGCCAGCAGCCACCGGACTAGCGGGAGGTTTTACGAGCAGTACTTC.

This rearrangement joins TRBV27 to TRBJ2-1, with a possible D match to TRBD2 (6 bases). Germline V gene data show CDR1 as MNHEY and CDR2 as SMNVEV (reference sequence). V was pared by 6 bases and J by 3 bases, with 12 bases between. The CDR3 has 14 amino acids. The CDR3 bases are TGTGCCAGCAGCCAGCGGGCGGTCTACAATGAGCAGTTCTTC. Protein: CASSQRAVYNEQFF.

The rearrangement joins TRBV10-3 to TRBJ2-7, with 11 positions matching TRBD2. CDR3 length: 18 residues. CDR1 is ENHRY and CDR2 is SYGVKD in the germline V gene. V lost 4 bases, J lost 0 bases, and 11 bases stayed unmatched. The CDR3 sequence is CAISAVGTSGQSSYEQYF. CDR3 in DNA: TGTGCCATCAGTGCAGTAGGGACTAGCGGTCAGAGCTCCTACGAGCAGTACTTC.

V is TRBV5-5 and J is TRBJ2-7; 8 nucleotides agree with TRBD1. The CDR3 is made up of 15 amino acids. V lost 5 bases, J lost 3 bases, and 10 bases stayed unmatched. Germline CDR1 reads SGHKS; CDR2 reads YYEKEE (reference sequence). Here the CDR3 DNA reads TGTGCCAGCAGGGCGGACAGGGTGGGACTCTACGAGCAGTACTTC. Its protein product is CASRADRVGLYEQYF. The full variable domain, in which reference TRBV5-5 and TRBJ2-7 provide the parts outside the CDR3, is DAGVTQSPTHLIKTRGQQVTLRCSPISGHKSVSWYQQVLGQGPQFIFQYYEKEERGRGNFPDRFSARQFPNYSSELNVNALLLGDSALYLCASRADRVGLYEQYFGPGTRLTVT.

This chain connects TRBV7-2 to TRBJ2-5, with D perhaps assigned TRBD1 or TRBD2 (5 bases each). Per the germline V gene, CDR1 is SGHTA and CDR2 is FQGNSA. V lost 1 base, J lost 5 bases, and 14 bases lay in between. The CDR3 consists of 15 residues. The CDR3 here is CASSLGGQGRETQYF. The CDR3 bases are TGTGCCAGCAGCTTAGGCGGGCAGGGCAGGGAGACCCAGTACTTC. Based on the CDR3 plus reference TRBV7-2 and TRBJ2-5, the full variable domain is GAGVSQSPSNKVTEKGKDVELRCDPISGHTALYWYRQSLGQGLEFLIYFQGNSAPDKSGLPSDRFSAERTGGSVSTLTIQRTQQEDSAVYLCASSLGGQGRETQYFGPGTRLLVL.

The genes are TRBV9 and TRBJ2-7, with 10 bases identical to TRBD1. Germline CDR1 reads SGDLS; CDR2 reads YYNGEE. CDR3 size: 14 residues. The trim removed 4 bases at V and 3 bases at J, leaving 4 bases unmatched. CDR3 nucleotide sequence: TGTGCCAGCAGCACCGGGACAGGGGTCTACGAGCAGTACTTC. It specifies CASSTGTGVYEQYF.

CDR3 nucleotide sequence: TGCGCCAGCAGCTTGTCCAGCGATCAGCCCCAGCATTTT. Protein product: CASSLSSDQPQHF. The chain combines TRBV5-1 with TRBJ1-5; D uncertain. Per germline, CDR1 SGHRS and CDR2 YFSETQ. Trimming pared 1 base from V and 5 bases from J, leaving 7 bases between. This CDR3 spans 13 amino acids.

V and J are TRBV7-8 and TRBJ2-1; D is perhaps TRBD2 (5 bases). The CDR3 has 16 amino acids. V lost 5 bases and J 7 bases, leaving 21 bases between the germline ends. Germline CDR1 is SGHVS and CDR2 is FQNEAQ. CDR3 sequence: CASSPPEVYRENEQFF. In nucleotides, the CDR3 is TGTGCCAGCAGCCCCCCGGAAGTCTACCGGGAAAATGAGCAGTTCTTC.

This rearrangement joins TRBV18 to TRBJ2-7, with D possibly TRBD2 on 6 matching bases. Germline V gene sequence: CDR1 KGHSH, CDR2 LQKENI. CDR3 length: 16 residues. V was trimmed by 0 bases and J by 1 base, leaving 13 bases between them. The CDR3 region is CASSPPGGLVSYEQYF. The CDR3 region has the DNA TGTGCCAGCTCACCACCGGGGGGTCTAGTGTCCTACGAGCAGTACTTC.

The rearrangement links TRBV14 to TRBJ2-2, with D possibly being TRBD1 or TRBD2 (5 bases each). The ends were cut back, 6 bases at V and 5 bases at J, with 10 bases in the middle. This CDR3 spans 13 amino acids. Germline CDR1 and CDR2: SGHDN and FVKESK. The DNA for the CDR3 is TGTGCCAGCAGACTTGGGGGAACCGGGGAGCTGTTTTTT. It yields the protein CASRLGGTGELFF.

Here the CDR3 reads CASSARPNTEAFF. DNA for the CDR3: TGTGCCAGCAGCGCCCGACCGAACACTGAAGCTTTCTTT. The V gene is TRBV7-8, the J gene TRBJ1-1; D unresolved. The V and J ends lost 5 bases and 1 base respectively, with 8 bases between them. Germline V gives CDR1 SGHVS, CDR2 FQNEAQ. The CDR3 has 13 residues.